The entry that follows covers one T cell receptor (beta chain) sequence. Its target is unknown. The sample comes from a study of T cell responses to AZD1222 COVID-19 vaccine. General study findings and limits: Increases in Spike-specific TCR breadth and depth were seen after two AZD1222 doses. Spike regions recognized by vaccine-associated CD4 TCRs spanned the protein, led by 160-218 and 743-854. Donors were chiefly white British, with a greater number of females, and clonal diversity was perhaps underestimated. Among those given AZD1222, only 6 or 7 were seropositive at baseline.

The protocol was immunoSEQ multiplex PCR, while the TCRdb copy is restricted to in-frame clones and leaves out a portion. The data show 140,000 or so clones, about 90% seen once. The germline CDR1 and CDR2 sequences are SEHNR and FQNEAQ (reference sequence). The CDR3 length is 12 residues. V was trimmed by 3 bases and J by 3 bases, leaving 5 bases between them. This TCR derives from an adult who received the AZD1222 COVID-19 vaccine. The source was peripheral blood, collected 28 days after the second AZD1222 dose. The chain employs TRBV7-9 and TRBJ1-2, with D unresolved. CDR3 coding DNA: TGTGCCAGCAGCTTTAGGGACTATGGCTACACCTTC. It yields the protein CASSFRDYGYTF.